This T cell receptor beta chain came from a study of molecular identifiers for immune sequencing clone quantification. For the study at large: In replicates, the authors split RNA from roughly 20,000 or 100,000 naive CD8 cells five ways and sequenced four.

Points from the study as a whole: Sharing of a barcode by identical TCR molecules could cause highly expanded clone sizes to be underestimated.

The CDR3 is made up of 18 amino acids. Looked up from germline, CDR1 is DFQATT and CDR2 is SNEGSKA (reference sequence). The V segment lost 6 bases and the J segment 0 bases; nucleotides outside the gene matches: 14. Naive CD8 T cell sorting was performed on the CD8+CD4-CCR7+CD45RA+ phenotype. This clonotype was found many times. Its antigen is as yet unknown. TCR libraries were built in bulk with a published protocol and specific TCR primers. Via MiXCR, TCRdb re-called the PCR reads, giving one row per CDR3 protein. Among 550,000 to 750,000 distinct CDR3 sequences listed, 15% to 20% were seen once. The TCR sequence derives from a human donor in good health. Some libraries in this study had Jurkat cell RNA spiked in. The chain combines TRBV20-1 with TRBJ2-3, with 11 nucleotides matching TRBD2. The sample was naive CD8+ T cells from blood, with Jurkat cell RNA spiked in. Subset specified: FACS-sorted CD8+CD4-CCR7+CD45RA+ naive T cells. CDR3: CSAPVGLADFPSTDTQYF. The CDR3 DNA reads as TGCAGTGCCCCTGTGGGACTAGCGGACTTCCCTAGCACAGATACGCAGTATTTT.